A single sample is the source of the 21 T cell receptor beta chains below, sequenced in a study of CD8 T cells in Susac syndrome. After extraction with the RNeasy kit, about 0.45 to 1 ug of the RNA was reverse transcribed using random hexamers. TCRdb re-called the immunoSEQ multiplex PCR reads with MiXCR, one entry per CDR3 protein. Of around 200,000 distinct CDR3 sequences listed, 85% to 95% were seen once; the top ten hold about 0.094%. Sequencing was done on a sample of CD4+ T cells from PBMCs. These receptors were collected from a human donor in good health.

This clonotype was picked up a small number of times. The CDR3 nucleotides read TGCGCCAGCAGCCAAGAGGCCATCGGGGATACGCAGTATTTT. Translation: CASSQEAIGDTQYF. V is TRBV4-1 and J is TRBJ2-3; the D is unclear. V was shortened by 0 bases and J by 6 bases, with 10 bases between the two germline ends. CDR1 and CDR2 (germline): MGHRA, YSYEKL. This CDR3 is built from 14 residues.

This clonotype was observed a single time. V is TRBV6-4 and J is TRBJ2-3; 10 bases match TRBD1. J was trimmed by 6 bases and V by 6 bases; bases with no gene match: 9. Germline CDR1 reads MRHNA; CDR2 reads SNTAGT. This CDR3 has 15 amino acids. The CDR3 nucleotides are TGTGCCAGCAGCGCCGGGACAGGGGAATGGGATACGCAGTATTTT. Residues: CASSAGTGEWDTQYF.

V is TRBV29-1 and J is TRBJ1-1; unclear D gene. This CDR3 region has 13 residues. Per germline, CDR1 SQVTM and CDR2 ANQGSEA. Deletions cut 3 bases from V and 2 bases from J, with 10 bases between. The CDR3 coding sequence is TGCAGCGTTGAGGGAGCGAAAAACACTGAAGCTTTCTTT. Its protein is CSVEGAKNTEAFF.

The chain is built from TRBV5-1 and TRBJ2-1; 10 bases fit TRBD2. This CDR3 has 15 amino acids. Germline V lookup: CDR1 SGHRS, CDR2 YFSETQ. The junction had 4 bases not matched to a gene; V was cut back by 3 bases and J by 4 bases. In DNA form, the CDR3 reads TGCGCCAGCAGCTGGACTAGCGGAACGTACAATGAGCAGTTCTTC. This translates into CASSWTSGTYNEQFF. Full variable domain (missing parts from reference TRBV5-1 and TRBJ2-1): KAGVTQTPRYLIKTRGQQVTLSCSPISGHRSVSWYQQTPGQGLQFLFEYFSETQRNKGNFPGRFSGRQFSNSRSEMNVSTLELGDSALYLCASSWTSGTYNEQFFGPGTRLTVL.

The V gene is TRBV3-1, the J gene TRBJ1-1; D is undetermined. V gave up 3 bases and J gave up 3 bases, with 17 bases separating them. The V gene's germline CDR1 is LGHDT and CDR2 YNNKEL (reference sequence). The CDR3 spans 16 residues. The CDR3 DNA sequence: TGTGCCAGCAGCCACCCGAAAGGACGGGGAGACACTGAAGCTTTCTTT. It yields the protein CASSHPKGRGDTEAFF.

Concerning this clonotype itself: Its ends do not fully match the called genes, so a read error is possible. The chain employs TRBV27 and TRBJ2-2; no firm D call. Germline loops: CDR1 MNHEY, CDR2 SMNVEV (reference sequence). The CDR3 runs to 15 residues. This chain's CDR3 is CTSSPSWAATGELFF. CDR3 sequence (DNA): TGTACCAGCAGCCCATCGTGGGCAGCTACCGGGGAGCTGTTTTTT.

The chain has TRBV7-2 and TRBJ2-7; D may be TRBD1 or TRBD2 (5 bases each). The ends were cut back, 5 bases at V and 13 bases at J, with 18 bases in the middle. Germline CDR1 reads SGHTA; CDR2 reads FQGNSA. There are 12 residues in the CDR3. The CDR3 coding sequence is TGTGCCAGCAGCGGGACCAATAAAAACTTCTACTTC. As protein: CASSGTNKNFYF.

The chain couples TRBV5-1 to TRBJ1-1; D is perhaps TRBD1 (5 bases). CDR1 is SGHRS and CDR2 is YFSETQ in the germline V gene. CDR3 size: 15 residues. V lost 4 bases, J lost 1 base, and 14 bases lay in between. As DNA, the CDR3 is TGCGCCAGCAGCGCAAGGGTCGGGGGGAACACTGAAGCTTTCTTT. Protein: CASSARVGGNTEAFF.

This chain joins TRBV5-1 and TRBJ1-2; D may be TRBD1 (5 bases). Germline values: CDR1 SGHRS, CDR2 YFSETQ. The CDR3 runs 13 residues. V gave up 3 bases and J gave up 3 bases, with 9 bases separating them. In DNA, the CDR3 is TGCGCCAGCAGCTCGAGAGGGGACTATGGCTACACCTTC. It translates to CASSSRGDYGYTF.

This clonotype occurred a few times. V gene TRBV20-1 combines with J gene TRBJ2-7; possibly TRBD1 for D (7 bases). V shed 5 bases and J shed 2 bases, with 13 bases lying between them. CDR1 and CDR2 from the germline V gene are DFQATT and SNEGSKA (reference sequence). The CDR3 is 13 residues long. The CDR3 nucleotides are TGCAGTGCTGCGACAGGGAGGCCCTACGAGCAGTACTTC. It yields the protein CSAATGRPYEQYF.

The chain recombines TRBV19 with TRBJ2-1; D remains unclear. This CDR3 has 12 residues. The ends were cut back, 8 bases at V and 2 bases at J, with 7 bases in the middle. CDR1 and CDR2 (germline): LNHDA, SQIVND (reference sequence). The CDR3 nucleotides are TGTGCCAGTTATGGCCCCTACAATGAGCAGTTCTTC. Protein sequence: CASYGPYNEQFF.

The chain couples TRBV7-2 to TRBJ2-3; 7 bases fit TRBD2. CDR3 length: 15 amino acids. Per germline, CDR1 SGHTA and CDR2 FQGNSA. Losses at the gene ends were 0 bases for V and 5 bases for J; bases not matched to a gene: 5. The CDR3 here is CASSLAAGEVDTQYF. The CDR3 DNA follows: TGTGCCAGCAGCTTAGCTGCGGGAGAGGTAGATACGCAGTATTTT.

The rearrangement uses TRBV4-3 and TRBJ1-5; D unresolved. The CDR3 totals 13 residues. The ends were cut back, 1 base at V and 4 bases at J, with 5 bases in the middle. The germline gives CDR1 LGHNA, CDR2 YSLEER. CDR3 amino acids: CASSQGRNQPQHF. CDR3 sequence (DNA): TGCGCCAGCAGCCAAGGTAGAAATCAGCCCCAGCATTTT.

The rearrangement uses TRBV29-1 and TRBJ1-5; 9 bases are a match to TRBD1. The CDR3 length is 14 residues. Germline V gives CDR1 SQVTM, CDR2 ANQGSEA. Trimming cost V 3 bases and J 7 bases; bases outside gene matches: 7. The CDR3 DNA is TGCAGCGTTGACGCGGGACAGGGCGGACAGCCCCAGCATTTT. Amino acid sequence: CSVDAGQGGQPQHF.

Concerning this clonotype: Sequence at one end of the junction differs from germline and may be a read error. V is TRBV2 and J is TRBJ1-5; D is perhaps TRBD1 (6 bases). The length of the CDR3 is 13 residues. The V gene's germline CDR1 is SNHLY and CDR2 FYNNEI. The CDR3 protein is CASSGTPNQAQHF. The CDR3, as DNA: TGTGCCAGCAGCGGGACACCCAATCAGGCCCAGCATTTT.

CDR3 DNA sequence: TGTGCCTGGTCTAGTTACGCTGAAGCTTTCTTT. It yields the protein CAWSSYAEAFF. This chain connects TRBV30 to TRBJ1-1, with D hard to call. The CDR3 runs 11 residues. The V end was cut by 5 bases, the J end by 6 bases, with 10 bases between. Germline assignment: CDR1 GTSNPN and CDR2 SVGIG (reference sequence). Drawing the rest from reference TRBV30 and TRBJ1-1, the complete variable domain is SQTIHQWPATLVQPVGSPLSLECTVEGTSNPNLYWYRQAAGRGLQLLFYSVGIGQISSEVPQNLSASRPQDRQFILSSKKLLLSDSGFYLCAWSSYAEAFFGQGTRLTVV.

The CDR3 sequence: CSVTRMFGNTIYF. DNA for the CDR3: TGCAGCGTGACAAGAATGTTTGGAAACACCATATATTTT. This chain links TRBV29-1 with TRBJ1-3; no definite D call. Trimming removed 6 bases from V and 3 bases from J, with 12 bases in between. The V gene's germline CDR1 is SQVTM and CDR2 ANQGSEA. CDR3 length equals 13 residues.

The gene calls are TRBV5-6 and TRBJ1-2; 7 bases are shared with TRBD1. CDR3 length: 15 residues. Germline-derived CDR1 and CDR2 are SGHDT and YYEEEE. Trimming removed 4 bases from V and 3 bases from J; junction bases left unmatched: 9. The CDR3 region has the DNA TGTGCCAGCAGCCCTAAGACAGGGCGGCACTATGGCTACACCTTC. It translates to CASSPKTGRHYGYTF. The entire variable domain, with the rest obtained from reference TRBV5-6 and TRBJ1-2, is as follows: DAGVTQSPTHLIKTRGQQVTLRCSPKSGHDTVSWYQQALGQGPQFIFQYYEEEERQRGNFPDRFSGHQFPNYSSELNVNALLLGDSALYLCASSPKTGRHYGYTFGSGTRLTVV.

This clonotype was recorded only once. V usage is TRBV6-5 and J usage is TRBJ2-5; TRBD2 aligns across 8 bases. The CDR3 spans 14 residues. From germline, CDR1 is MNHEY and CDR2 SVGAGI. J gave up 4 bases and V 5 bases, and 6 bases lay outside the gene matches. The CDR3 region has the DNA TGTGCCAGCAGTGGGACTAGGGGGGGAGAGACCCAGTACTTC. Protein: CASSGTRGGETQYF.

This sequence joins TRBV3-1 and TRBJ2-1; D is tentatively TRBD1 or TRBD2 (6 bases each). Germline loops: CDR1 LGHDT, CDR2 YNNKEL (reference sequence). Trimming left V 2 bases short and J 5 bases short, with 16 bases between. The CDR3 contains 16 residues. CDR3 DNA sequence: TGTGCCAGCAGCCAATACCGGGGGCGAGGGAACAATGAGCAGTTCTTC. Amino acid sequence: CASSQYRGRGNNEQFF.

DNA of the CDR3: TGTGCCTGGACCTTTACGGGAGGGCCGAACATTCAGTACTTC. It specifies CAWTFTGGPNIQYF. The chain joins TRBV30 to TRBJ2-4, with 8 nucleotides matching TRBD2. Trimming at V came to 4 bases and at J to 7 bases, leaving 9 bases not matched to a gene. The CDR3 contains 14 residues. The germline CDR1 and CDR2 sequences are GTSNPN and SVGIG (reference sequence).